The 9 T cell receptor beta chains presented below share a single source sample, sequenced in a study of T cells in Graves' hyperthyroidism and ophthalmopathy. Authors of the study amplified TCR beta CDR3 regions from RNA transcripts. HTBI primers were used for first-round RT-PCR of the TCR CDR3. TCRdb reprocessed the multiplex PCR reads with MiXCR, giving one entry per CDR3 protein. The sample shows approximately 600,000 distinct CDR3 sequences, 20% of them seen only once. The sequenced material came from blood. Every receptor here comes from a man younger than 45 with Graves' ophthalmopathy.

Many counts were recorded for this clonotype. The chain joins TRBV7-2 to TRBJ2-3, with unresolved D. Germline CDR1 and CDR2: SGHTA and FQGNSA. The CDR3 loop spans 15 amino acids. Trimming took off 5 bases at V and 5 bases at J, with 17 bases between the two ends. CDR3 nucleotides: TGTGCCAGCAGCCCCGGCCCCATTCGGCAAGATACGCAGTATTTT. Its translation is CASSPGPIRQDTQYF.

This clonotype has at least ten counts. The chain carries TRBV11-1 and TRBJ2-7, with D possibly TRBD1 on 6 matching bases. Trimming left V 4 bases short and J 3 bases short, with 13 bases between. CDR1 SGHAT and CDR2 FQDESV come from the germline V gene (reference sequence). CDR3 length: 14 amino acids. The CDR3 region has the DNA TGTGCCAGCAGCTCAGAGACAGGAAACTACGAGCAGTACTTC. It codes for CASSSETGNYEQYF.

This clonotype has ten or more counts. The chain recombines TRBV7-9 with TRBJ2-7, with D perhaps TRBD1 or TRBD2 (5 bases each). The V end was cut by 6 bases, the J end by 2 bases, with 11 bases between. CDR1 is SEHNR, CDR2 FQNEAQ, per germline (reference sequence). The CDR3 consists of 13 residues. The CDR3 sequence: CASSPGPPYEQYF. The CDR3, as DNA: TGTGCCAGCAGTCCGGGACCCCCCTACGAGCAGTACTTC. Filled out from reference TRBV7-9 and TRBJ2-7, the complete variable domain reads DTGVSQNPRHKITKRGQNVTFRCDPISEHNRLYWYRQTLGQGPEFLTYFQNEAQLEKSRLLSDRFSAERPKGSFSTLEIQRTEQGDSAMYLCASSPGPPYEQYFGPGTRLTVT.

V gene TRBV27 combines with J gene TRBJ2-7; 9 bases line up with TRBD1. The CDR3 loop spans 15 amino acids. CDR1 MNHEY and CDR2 SMNVEV come from the germline V gene (reference sequence). Trimming took 5 bases from V and 6 from J; bases not matched to a gene: 11. In DNA form, the CDR3 reads TGTGCCAGCAGTACTTCACAGGGGGCAAGAGGCGAGCAGTACTTC. It yields the protein CASSTSQGARGEQYF.

This clonotype was picked up many times. This chain links TRBV6-1 with TRBJ1-1, with D possibly matching TRBD1 (5 bases). The ends were cut back, 8 bases at V and 1 base at J, with 20 bases in the middle. The CDR3 contains 16 residues. The germline CDR1 and CDR2 sequences are MNHNS and SASEGT. For the CDR3, the DNA is TGTGCCAGCTCACCCCTAGCTGGGGGGACGAACACTGAAGCTTTCTTT. Translated: CASSPLAGGTNTEAFF.

This clonotype was found a few times. The genes are TRBV20-1 and TRBJ2-7; the D gene is possibly TRBD1 (6 bases). This CDR3 has 15 amino acids. Trimming shortened V by 0 bases and J by 7 bases, and 19 bases separated the two germline ends. Germline V gene lookup returns CDR1 DFQATT and CDR2 SNEGSKA (reference sequence). The CDR3 region has the DNA TGCAGTGCTAGAGATCCCCGGGACAAGCTATGGGAGCAGTACTTC. Amino acids: CSARDPRDKLWEQYF.

This clonotype is a singleton in its sample. The V gene is TRBV5-1, the J gene TRBJ2-7, with no clear D. Germline-derived CDR1 and CDR2 are SGHRS and YFSETQ. CDR3 size: 14 residues. Deletions cut 2 bases from V and 0 bases from J, with 9 bases between. The CDR3: CASSLKLDSYEQYF. CDR3 DNA: TGCGCCAGCAGCTTAAAACTGGACTCCTACGAGCAGTACTTC.

CDR3 sequence (DNA): TGTGCCAGCAGCCCCGGGCTAGCGGGATTCAATGAGCAGTTCTTC. The encoded protein is CASSPGLAGFNEQFF. This chain uses TRBV7-3 with TRBJ2-1; 9 bases are shared with TRBD2. Trimming cost V 5 bases and J 6 bases; bases outside gene matches: 8. There are 15 residues in the CDR3. Germline V gene sequence: CDR1 SGHTA, CDR2 FQGTGA.

This chain uses TRBV19 with TRBJ1-1; TRBD1 matches 7 bases. V lost 4 bases to trimming and J lost 3 bases; unmatched junction nucleotides: 20. From germline, CDR1 is LNHDA and CDR2 SQIVND (reference sequence). CDR3 length: 19 amino acids. CDR3 nucleotides: TGTGCCAGTAGTACACTCGCTTTCCGGGACAGCGGTGGGTACACTGAAGCTTTCTTT. Translated: CASSTLAFRDSGGYTEAFF.